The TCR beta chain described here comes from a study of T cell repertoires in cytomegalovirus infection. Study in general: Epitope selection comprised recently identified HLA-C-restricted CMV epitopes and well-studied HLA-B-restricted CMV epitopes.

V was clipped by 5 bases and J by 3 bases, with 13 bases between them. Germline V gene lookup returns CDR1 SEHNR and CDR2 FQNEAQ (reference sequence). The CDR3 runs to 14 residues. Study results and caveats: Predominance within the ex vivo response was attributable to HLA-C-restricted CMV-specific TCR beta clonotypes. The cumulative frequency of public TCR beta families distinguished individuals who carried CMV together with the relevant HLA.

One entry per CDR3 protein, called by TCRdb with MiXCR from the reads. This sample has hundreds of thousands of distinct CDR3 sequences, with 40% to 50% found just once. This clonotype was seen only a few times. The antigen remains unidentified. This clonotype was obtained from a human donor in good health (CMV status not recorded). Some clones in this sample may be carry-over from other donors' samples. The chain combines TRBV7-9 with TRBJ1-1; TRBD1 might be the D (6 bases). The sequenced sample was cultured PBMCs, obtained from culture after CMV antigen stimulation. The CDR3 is CASSATRQDTEAFF. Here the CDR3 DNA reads TGTGCCAGCAGCGCAACAAGACAGGACACTGAAGCTTTCTTT.